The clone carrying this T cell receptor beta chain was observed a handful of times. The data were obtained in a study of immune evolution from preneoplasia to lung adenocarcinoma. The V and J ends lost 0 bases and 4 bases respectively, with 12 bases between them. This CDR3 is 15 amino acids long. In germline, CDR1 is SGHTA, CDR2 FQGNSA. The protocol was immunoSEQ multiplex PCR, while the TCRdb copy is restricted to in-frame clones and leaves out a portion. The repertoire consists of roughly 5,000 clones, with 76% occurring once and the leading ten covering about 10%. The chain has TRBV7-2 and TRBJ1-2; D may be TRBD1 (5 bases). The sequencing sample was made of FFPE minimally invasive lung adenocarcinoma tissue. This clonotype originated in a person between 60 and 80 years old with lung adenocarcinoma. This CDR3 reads CASSLAPGTFYGYTF. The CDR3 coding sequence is TGTGCCAGCAGCTTAGCGCCCGGGACCTTCTATGGCTACACCTTC.